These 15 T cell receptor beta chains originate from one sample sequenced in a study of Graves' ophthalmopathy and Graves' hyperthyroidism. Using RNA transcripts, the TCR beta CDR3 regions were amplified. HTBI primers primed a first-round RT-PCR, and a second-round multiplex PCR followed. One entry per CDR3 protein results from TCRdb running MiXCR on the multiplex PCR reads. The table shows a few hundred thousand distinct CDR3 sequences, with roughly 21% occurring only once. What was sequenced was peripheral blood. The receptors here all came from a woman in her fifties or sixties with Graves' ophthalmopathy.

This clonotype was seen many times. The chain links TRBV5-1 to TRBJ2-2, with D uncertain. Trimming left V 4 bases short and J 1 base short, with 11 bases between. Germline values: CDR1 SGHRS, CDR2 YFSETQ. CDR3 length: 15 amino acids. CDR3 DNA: TGCGCCAGCAGCCCCCACAGACAGAACACCGGGGAGCTGTTTTTT. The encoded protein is CASSPHRQNTGELFF.

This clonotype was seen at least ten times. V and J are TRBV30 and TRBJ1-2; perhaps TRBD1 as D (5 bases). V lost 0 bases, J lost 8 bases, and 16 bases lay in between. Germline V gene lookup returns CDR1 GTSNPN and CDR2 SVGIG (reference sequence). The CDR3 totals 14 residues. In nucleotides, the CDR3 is TGTGCCTGGAGTGTACTAAGGGGAAGAGGCGGCTACACCTTC. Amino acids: CAWSVLRGRGGYTF.

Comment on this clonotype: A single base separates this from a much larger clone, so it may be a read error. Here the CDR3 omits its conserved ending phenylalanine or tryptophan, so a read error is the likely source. The CDR3 here is CASSLSLLNTEAFV. The DNA of the CDR3 is TGTGCCAGCAGCTTGAGCTTATTGAACACTGAAGCTTTCGTT. The chain carries TRBV7-2 and TRBJ1-1; D unclear. CDR3 length equals 14 residues. The germline V and J ends were trimmed by 3 bases and 0 bases, with 8 bases remaining between them. Germline V CDR1 and CDR2: SGHTA, FQGNSA.

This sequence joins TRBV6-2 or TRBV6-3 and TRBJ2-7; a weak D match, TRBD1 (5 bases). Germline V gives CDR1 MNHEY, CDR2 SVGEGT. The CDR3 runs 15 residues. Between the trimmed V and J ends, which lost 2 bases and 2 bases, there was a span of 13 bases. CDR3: CASSYARVGPYEQYF. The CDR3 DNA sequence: TGTGCCAGCAGTTACGCACGGGTGGGGCCCTACGAGCAGTACTTC.

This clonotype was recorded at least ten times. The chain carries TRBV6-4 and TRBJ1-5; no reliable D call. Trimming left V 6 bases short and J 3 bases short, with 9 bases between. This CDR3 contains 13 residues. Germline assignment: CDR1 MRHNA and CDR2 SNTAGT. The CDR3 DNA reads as TGTGCCAGCAGATACAGTCACAATCAGCCCCAGCATTTT. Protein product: CASRYSHNQPQHF.

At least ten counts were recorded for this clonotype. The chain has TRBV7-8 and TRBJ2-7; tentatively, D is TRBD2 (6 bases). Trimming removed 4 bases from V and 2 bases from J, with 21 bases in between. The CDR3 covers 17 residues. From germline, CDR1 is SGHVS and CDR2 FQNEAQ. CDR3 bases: TGTGCCAGCAGCTCGAGGGGACTCCCGCGGGCTCCCTACGAGCAGTACTTC. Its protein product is CASSSRGLPRAPYEQYF.

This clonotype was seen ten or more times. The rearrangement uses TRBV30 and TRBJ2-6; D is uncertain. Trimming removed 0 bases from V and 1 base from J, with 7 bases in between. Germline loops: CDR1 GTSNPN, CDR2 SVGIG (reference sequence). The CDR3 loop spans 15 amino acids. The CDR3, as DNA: TGTGCCTGGAGTGTACAAGGGTCTGGGGCCAACGTCCTGACTTTC. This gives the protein CAWSVQGSGANVLTF.

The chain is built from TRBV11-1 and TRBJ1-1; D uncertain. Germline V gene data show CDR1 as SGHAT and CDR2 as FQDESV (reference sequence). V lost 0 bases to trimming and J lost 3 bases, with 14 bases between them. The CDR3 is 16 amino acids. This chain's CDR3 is CASSLARGGSDTEAFF. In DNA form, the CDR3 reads TGTGCCAGCAGCTTAGCTCGTGGAGGGTCGGACACTGAAGCTTTCTTT.

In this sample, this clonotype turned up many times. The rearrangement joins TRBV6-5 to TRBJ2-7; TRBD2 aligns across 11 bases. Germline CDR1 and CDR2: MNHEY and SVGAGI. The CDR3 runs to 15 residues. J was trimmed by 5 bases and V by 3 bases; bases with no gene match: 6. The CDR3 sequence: CASSYRLAGGDEQYF. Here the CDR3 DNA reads TGTGCCAGCAGTTATAGGCTAGCGGGAGGCGACGAGCAGTACTTC.

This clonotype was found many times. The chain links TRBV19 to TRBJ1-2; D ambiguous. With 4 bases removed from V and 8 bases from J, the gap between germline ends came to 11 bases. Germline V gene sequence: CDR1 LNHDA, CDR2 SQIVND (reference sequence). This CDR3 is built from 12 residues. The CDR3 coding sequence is TGTGCCAGTAGTAAGGTTGCCGGAGGCTACACCTTC. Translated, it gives CASSKVAGGYTF.

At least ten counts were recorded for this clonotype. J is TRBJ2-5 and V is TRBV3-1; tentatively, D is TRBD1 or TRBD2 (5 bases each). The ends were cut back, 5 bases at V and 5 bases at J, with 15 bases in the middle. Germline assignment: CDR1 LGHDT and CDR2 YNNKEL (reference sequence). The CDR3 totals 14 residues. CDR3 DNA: TGTGCCAGCAGCTCGGGACCCGCCCGGGAGACCCAGTACTTC. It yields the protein CASSSGPARETQYF.

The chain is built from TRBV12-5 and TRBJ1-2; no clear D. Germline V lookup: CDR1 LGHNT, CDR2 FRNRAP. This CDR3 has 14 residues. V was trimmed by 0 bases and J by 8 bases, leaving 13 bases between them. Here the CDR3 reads CASGLVMVSVGYTF. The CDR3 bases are TGTGCTAGTGGTTTGGTAATGGTTTCAGTAGGCTACACCTTC.

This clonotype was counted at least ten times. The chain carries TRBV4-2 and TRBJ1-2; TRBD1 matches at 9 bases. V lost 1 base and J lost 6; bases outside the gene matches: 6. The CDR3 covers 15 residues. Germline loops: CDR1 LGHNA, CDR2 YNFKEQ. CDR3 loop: CASSQVGQGTNGYTF. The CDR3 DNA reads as TGTGCCAGCAGCCAAGTTGGACAGGGGACCAATGGCTACACCTTC.

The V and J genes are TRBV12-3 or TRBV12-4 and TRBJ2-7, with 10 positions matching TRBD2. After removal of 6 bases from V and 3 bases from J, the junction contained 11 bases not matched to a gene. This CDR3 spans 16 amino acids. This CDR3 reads CASRGTGTSGNYEQYF. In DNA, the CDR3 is TGTGCCAGCAGAGGGACAGGTACTAGCGGGAACTACGAGCAGTACTTC.

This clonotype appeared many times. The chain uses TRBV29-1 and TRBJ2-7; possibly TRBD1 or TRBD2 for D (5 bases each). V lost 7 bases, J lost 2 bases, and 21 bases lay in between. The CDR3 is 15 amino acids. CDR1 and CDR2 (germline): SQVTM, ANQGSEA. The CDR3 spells CSAGSGRSTAYEQYF. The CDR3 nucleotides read TGCAGCGCCGGATCGGGGCGCTCCACAGCCTACGAGCAGTACTTC.